These 27 T cell receptor beta chains originate from one sample sequenced in a study of neurological immune-mediated disorders. From the 5' RACE reads, TCRdb called clonotypes with MiXCR, one entry per CDR3 protein. Of tens of thousands of distinct CDR3 sequences listed, roughly 3.3% were seen once; the top ten hold 2.5% to 3%. The material sequenced was PBMCs. The receptors shown here come from a woman in her fifties or sixties with multiple sclerosis.

This clonotype has a count of ten or more. This rearrangement joins TRBV5-1 to TRBJ2-4, with TRBD2 matching 12 bases. V shed 4 bases, J shed 5 bases, and the junction held 7 bases outside the gene matches. Germline assignment: CDR1 SGHRS and CDR2 YFSETQ. The CDR3 is 16 residues long. CDR3 sequence: CASSTGLAGPENIQYF. The CDR3 DNA is TGCGCCAGCAGCACGGGACTAGCGGGCCCAGAAAACATTCAGTACTTC.

At least ten counts were recorded for this clonotype. The chain couples TRBV20-1 to TRBJ2-7; 12 nucleotides agree with TRBD2. Germline CDR1 is DFQATT and CDR2 is SNEGSKA (reference sequence). V gave up 3 bases and J gave up 0 bases; unmatched junction bases: 6. The CDR3 is made up of 16 amino acids. The CDR3 loop is CSASSLAGGHSYEQYF. For the CDR3, the DNA is TGCAGTGCTAGCTCACTAGCGGGGGGACACTCCTACGAGCAGTACTTC.

This clonotype was observed at least ten times. The chain recombines TRBV3-1 with TRBJ1-4; D ambiguous. Trimming removed 4 bases at V and 7 bases at J, with 10 bases between. CDR1 is LGHDT, CDR2 YNNKEL, per germline (reference sequence). The CDR3 length is 13 residues. The CDR3 loop is CASSLVGGEKLFF. DNA for the CDR3: TGTGCCAGCAGCCTCGTGGGTGGTGAAAAACTGTTTTTT.

This clonotype was found many times. V gene TRBV27 combines with J gene TRBJ2-1; D remains ambiguous. The length of the CDR3 is 11 residues. Germline-derived CDR1 and CDR2 are MNHEY and SMNVEV (reference sequence). The ends were cut back, 9 bases at V and 8 bases at J, with 11 bases in the middle. CDR3 DNA: TGTGCCAGTTTGACGCGTCATGAGCAGTTCTTC. Protein: CASLTRHEQFF.

This clonotype occurred many times. This chain uses TRBV5-1 with TRBJ1-2; D uncertain. The CDR3 length is 15 residues. Trimming removed 4 bases at V and 2 bases at J, with 15 bases between. Germline lookup yields CDR1 SGHRS and CDR2 YFSETQ. The CDR3 loop reads CASSNDLGTNYGYTF. The CDR3 bases are TGCGCCAGCAGCAATGACCTCGGCACGAACTATGGCTACACCTTC.

This clonotype was counted ten times or more. This chain links TRBV11-1 with TRBJ1-2; 10 nucleotides match TRBD1. This CDR3 is built from 16 residues. CDR1 SGHAT and CDR2 FQDESV come from the germline V gene (reference sequence). Trimming took 5 bases from V and 7 from J; bases not matched to a gene: 13. The CDR3 region has the DNA TGTGCCAGCAGCCCGCTCCCGGGACAGGGGCGTTTTGGCTACACCTTC. Protein: CASSPLPGQGRFGYTF. The whole variable domain, filled in from reference TRBV11-1 and TRBJ1-2, reads EAEVAQSPRYKITEKSQAVAFWCDPISGHATLYWYRQILGQGPELLVQFQDESVVDDSQLPKDRFSAERLKGVDSTLKIQPAELGDSAMYLCASSPLPGQGRFGYTFGSGTRLTVV.

Regarding this clonotype: Given a much more abundant clone one base away, this may be a read error. The chain employs TRBV5-1 and TRBJ2-5; TRBD1 or TRBD2 may be the D gene (5 bases each). The CDR3 contains 13 residues. Per the germline V gene, CDR1 is SGHRS and CDR2 is YFSETQ. CDR3 nucleotides: TGCGCCAGCAACGGTGGGACCACAGAGAACCAGTACTTC. Its translation is CASNGGTTENQYF.

J is TRBJ1-1 and V is TRBV6-5; 7 bases map to TRBD1. The CDR3 contains 13 residues. Unmatched junction bases numbered 10, after V lost 10 bases and J lost 5 bases. In germline, CDR1 is MNHEY, CDR2 SVGAGI. CDR3 amino acids: CANSRQGRTEAFF. Here the CDR3 DNA reads TGTGCCAACAGCCGACAGGGTAGAACTGAAGCTTTCTTT.

This clonotype was observed at least ten times. The chain couples TRBV3-1 to TRBJ1-1; a weak D match, TRBD1 (5 bases). Germline loops: CDR1 LGHDT, CDR2 YNNKEL (reference sequence). V was shortened by 2 bases and J by 7 bases, with 14 bases between the two germline ends. The CDR3 has 14 residues. The CDR3, as DNA: TGTGCCAGCAGCCAAAGGGTCGGCGGGGGTGAAGCTTTCTTT. Translating gives CASSQRVGGGEAFF.

At least ten counts were recorded for this clonotype. This chain uses TRBV15 with TRBJ1-1; D remains unclear. The germline V gene has CDR1 LNHNV and CDR2 YYDKDF (reference sequence). The CDR3 spans 15 residues. V lost 1 base and J lost 8, with 17 bases in between. CDR3 coding DNA: TGTGCCACCAGCAGAGTAATCCCTCGGACCGCGGAAGCTTTCTTT. This translates into CATSRVIPRTAEAFF.

Ten or more counts support this clonotype. The chain links TRBV5-1 to TRBJ2-4, with D perhaps TRBD2 (6 bases). The CDR3 is made up of 14 amino acids. Germline loops: CDR1 SGHRS, CDR2 YFSETQ. Trimming removed 2 bases from V and 8 bases from J, with 14 bases in between. The chain's CDR3 is CASSFGSPGDIQYF. CDR3 bases: TGCGCCAGCAGCTTTGGCAGCCCGGGGGACATTCAGTACTTC.

This clonotype was observed at least ten times. This rearrangement joins TRBV11-2 to TRBJ2-4; D tentatively fits TRBD1 or TRBD2 (5 bases each). Deletions cut 0 bases from V and 0 bases from J, with 15 bases between. The CDR3 spans 18 residues. Per germline, CDR1 SGHAT and CDR2 FQNNGV. The CDR3, as DNA: TGTGCCAGCAGCTTAGATCGTTCGGGGCGAGCAGCCAAAAACATTCAGTACTTC. It codes for CASSLDRSGRAAKNIQYF.

In its sample, this clonotype was seen many times. The chain carries TRBV9 and TRBJ2-7; the match to TRBD2 covers 8 bases. V was pared by 0 bases and J by 2 bases, with 22 bases of the junction left unmatched. There are 21 residues in the CDR3. Germline CDR1 reads SGDLS; CDR2 reads YYNGEE. The CDR3 region has the DNA TGTGCCAGCAGCGTAGAGATCCCCGGGGTGCGGGGGGAAACCCTACCCTACGAGCAGTACTTC. This gives the protein CASSVEIPGVRGETLPYEQYF.

This clonotype showed up many times. The chain joins TRBV6-6 to TRBJ1-1; possibly TRBD1 for D (6 bases). The V end was cut by 2 bases, the J end by 0 bases, with 13 bases between. Germline V gives CDR1 MNHNY, CDR2 SVGAGI (reference sequence). This CDR3 spans 16 amino acids. The CDR3 nucleotides are TGTGCCAGCAGTTACCCAAGGGGGGCCCTGAACACTGAAGCTTTCTTT. Protein product: CASSYPRGALNTEAFF.

This clonotype was recorded at least ten times. The CDR3: CSAIKVGTTSSPLHF. Here the CDR3 DNA reads TGCAGTGCTATTAAGGTGGGGACGACAAGTTCACCCCTCCACTTT. V is TRBV20-1 and J is TRBJ1-6, with a tentative D call TRBD1 (5 bases). Trimming took off 4 bases at V and 9 bases at J, with 19 bases between the two ends. Germline-derived CDR1 and CDR2 are DFQATT and SNEGSKA (reference sequence). This CDR3 comprises 15 residues.

This clonotype was seen repeatedly, ten times or more. The chain recombines TRBV29-1 with TRBJ2-5; no reliable D call. Trimming stripped 0 bases from V and 3 bases from J, with 5 bases between. The germline gives CDR1 SQVTM, CDR2 ANQGSEA. The CDR3 contains 12 residues. The CDR3 protein is CSVEELKETQYF. CDR3 in DNA: TGCAGCGTTGAAGAGCTAAAAGAGACCCAGTACTTC.

Ten or more counts support this clonotype. The chain recombines TRBV7-9 with TRBJ2-5, with 8 bases matching TRBD1. Germline V CDR1 and CDR2: SEHNR, FQNEAQ (reference sequence). This CDR3 contains 14 residues. Losses at the gene ends were 6 bases for V and 4 bases for J; bases not matched to a gene: 7. CDR3 sequence: CASRRTGKGETQYF. The CDR3 nucleotides read TGTGCCAGCAGACGGACAGGGAAAGGAGAGACCCAGTACTTC.

This clonotype has ten or more counts. One junction end does not reproduce the germline sequence, and a read error may be involved. The CDR3 loop is CASSEGGDRENF. In DNA form, the CDR3 reads TGTGCCAGCAGTGAAGGAGGGGACAGGGAAAACTTC. The chain has TRBV25-1 and TRBJ2-5; 9 positions agree with TRBD1. The CDR3 is 12 residues long. Germline V CDR1 and CDR2: MGHDK, SYGVNS. Complete variable domain (other parts from reference TRBV25-1 and TRBJ2-5): EADIYQTPRYLVIGTGKKITLECSQTMGHDKMYWYQQDPGMELHLIHYSYGVNSTEKGDLSSESTVSRIRTEHFPLTLESARPSHTSQYLCASSEGGDRENFGPGTRLLVL.

This clonotype appeared a few times. The V call is TRBV19, the J call TRBJ1-5; no reliable D call. V lost 5 bases to trimming and J lost 8 bases, with 13 bases between them. Germline V lookup: CDR1 LNHDA, CDR2 SQIVND (reference sequence). The CDR3 length is 13 residues. This chain's CDR3 is CASSPPGVEPQHF. In nucleotides, the CDR3 is TGTGCCAGTAGTCCTCCGGGCGTGGAGCCCCAGCATTTT.

Many counts were recorded for this clonotype. V gene TRBV7-2 combines with J gene TRBJ2-7, with 12 nucleotides matching TRBD1. There are 14 residues in the CDR3. Unmatched junction bases numbered 10, after V lost 9 bases and J lost 7 bases. From germline, CDR1 is SGHTA and CDR2 FQGNSA. The CDR3 coding sequence is TGTGCCAGTACCCCGGGACAGGGGGCGATTGAGCAGTACTTC. It encodes CASTPGQGAIEQYF.

This clonotype was detected many times. V gene TRBV5-6 combines with J gene TRBJ2-7, with TRBD2 matching 7 bases. CDR1 is SGHDT, CDR2 YYEEEE, per germline. The length of the CDR3 is 15 residues. J gave up 7 bases and V 2 bases, and 12 bases lay outside the gene matches. The CDR3 loop is CASSFGAGESEEQYF. The CDR3 DNA follows: TGTGCCAGCAGCTTTGGTGCGGGGGAGTCCGAGGAGCAGTACTTC.

This clonotype has just a few counts. This clone may be a read error of a much larger clone one base away. This chain links TRBV20-1 with TRBJ2-4, with 7 bases identical to TRBD2. The ends lost 6 bases at V and 10 bases at J; junction bases unmatched: 18. Germline lookup yields CDR1 DFQATT and CDR2 SNEGSKA (reference sequence). This CDR3 is built from 15 residues. CDR3 protein: CSASKIEVAGKIQYF. The CDR3 DNA sequence: TGCAGTGCCAGTAAAATTGAGGTAGCGGGTAAAATTCAGTACTTC.

This clonotype was picked up many times. The V call is TRBV13, the J call TRBJ2-1, with TRBD2 identical over 11 bases. CDR3 length equals 19 residues. V gave up 0 bases and J gave up 0 bases; unmatched junction bases: 7. Germline V gives CDR1 PRHDT, CDR2 FYEKMQ (reference sequence). The CDR3 DNA sequence: TGTGCCAGCAGCTTAGGGACTAGCGGGATCCCGCCCTCCTACAATGAGCAGTTCTTC. This encodes CASSLGTSGIPPSYNEQFF.

This clonotype showed up many times. The chain is built from TRBV10-3 and TRBJ1-2, with D possibly being TRBD1 (5 bases). The V end lost 3 bases, the J end lost 8 bases, and 10 bases lay between the germline ends. The germline CDR1 and CDR2 sequences are ENHRY and SYGVKD. CDR3 length equals 12 residues. This CDR3 reads CAISDRGDGYTF. For the CDR3, the DNA is TGTGCCATCAGTGACCGAGGGGACGGCTACACCTTC.

This clonotype has at least ten counts. The chain uses TRBV27 and TRBJ2-3, with 9 nucleotides matching TRBD1. The V gene end was trimmed by 3 bases and the J gene end by 3 bases; junction bases not matched to a gene: 7. CDR3 size: 16 residues. Germline V gene data show CDR1 as MNHEY and CDR2 as SMNVEV (reference sequence). The CDR3 reads CASSFNRGLGTDTQYF. CDR3 sequence (DNA): TGTGCCAGCAGTTTTAACAGGGGGCTTGGGACAGATACGCAGTATTTT.

This clonotype was counted many times. This chain links TRBV2 with TRBJ2-7; no firm D call. V was cut by 2 bases and J by 0 bases, with 17 bases left in between. This CDR3 has 17 amino acids. In germline, CDR1 is SNHLY, CDR2 FYNNEI. The CDR3 coding sequence is TGTGCCAGCAGTGAATCGTTTTGGGCAGGCACCTCCTACGAGCAGTACTTC. Residues: CASSESFWAGTSYEQYF.

At least ten counts were recorded for this clonotype. The chain has TRBV27 and TRBJ2-1; tentative D call: TRBD1 (6 bases). Trimming left V 5 bases short and J 3 bases short, with 11 bases between. The CDR3 covers 14 residues. Germline V lookup: CDR1 MNHEY, CDR2 SMNVEV (reference sequence). The CDR3 sequence: CASSTGGIYNEQFF. For the CDR3, the DNA is TGTGCCAGCAGTACTGGGGGCATCTACAATGAGCAGTTCTTC.